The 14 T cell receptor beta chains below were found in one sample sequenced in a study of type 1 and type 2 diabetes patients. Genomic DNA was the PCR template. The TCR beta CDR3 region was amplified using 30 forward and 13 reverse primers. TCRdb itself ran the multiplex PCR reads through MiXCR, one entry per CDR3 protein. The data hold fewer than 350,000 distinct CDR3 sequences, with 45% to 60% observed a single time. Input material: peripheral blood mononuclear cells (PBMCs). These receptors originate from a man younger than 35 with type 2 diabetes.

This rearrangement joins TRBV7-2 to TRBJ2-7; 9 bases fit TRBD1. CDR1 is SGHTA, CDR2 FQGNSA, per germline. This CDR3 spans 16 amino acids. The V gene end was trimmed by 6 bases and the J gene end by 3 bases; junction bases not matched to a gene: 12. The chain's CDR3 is CASSEVGQGSFYEQYF. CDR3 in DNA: TGTGCCAGCAGTGAAGTGGGACAGGGTTCGTTCTACGAGCAGTACTTC. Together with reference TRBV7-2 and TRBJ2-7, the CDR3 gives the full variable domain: GAGVSQSPSNKVTEKGKDVELRCDPISGHTALYWYRQSLGQGLEFLIYFQGNSAPDKSGLPSDRFSAERTGGSVSTLTIQRTQQEDSAVYLCASSEVGQGSFYEQYFGPGTRLTVT.

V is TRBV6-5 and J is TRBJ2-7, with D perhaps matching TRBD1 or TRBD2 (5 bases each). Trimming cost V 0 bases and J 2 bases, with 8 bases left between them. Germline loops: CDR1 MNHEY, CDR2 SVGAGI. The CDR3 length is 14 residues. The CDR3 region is CASSYSGRPYEQYF. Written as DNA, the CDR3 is TGTGCCAGCAGTTACTCGGGACGGCCCTACGAGCAGTACTTC.

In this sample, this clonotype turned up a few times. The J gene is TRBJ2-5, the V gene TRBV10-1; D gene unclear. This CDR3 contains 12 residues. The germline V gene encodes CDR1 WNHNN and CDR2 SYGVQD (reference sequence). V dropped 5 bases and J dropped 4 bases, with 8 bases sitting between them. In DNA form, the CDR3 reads TGCGCCAGCAGTCCACAGCTAGAGACCCAGTACTTC. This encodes CASSPQLETQYF.

DNA for the CDR3: TGTGCCAGCAGTTACGGGGGGGCGCTGAACGAGCAGTACTTC. Its protein product is CASSYGGALNEQYF. The chain uses TRBV6-6 and TRBJ2-7, with D possibly TRBD2 on 7 matching bases. V was shortened by 2 bases and J by 5 bases, with 13 bases between the two germline ends. This CDR3 is 14 amino acids long. CDR1 is MNHNY and CDR2 is SVGAGI in the germline V gene (reference sequence).

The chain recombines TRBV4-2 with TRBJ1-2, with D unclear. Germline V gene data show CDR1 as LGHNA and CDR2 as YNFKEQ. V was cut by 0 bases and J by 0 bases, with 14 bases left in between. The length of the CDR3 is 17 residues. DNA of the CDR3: TGTGCCAGCAGCCAAGATTTGTACACGGCAACTAACTATGGCTACACCTTC. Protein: CASSQDLYTATNYGYTF.

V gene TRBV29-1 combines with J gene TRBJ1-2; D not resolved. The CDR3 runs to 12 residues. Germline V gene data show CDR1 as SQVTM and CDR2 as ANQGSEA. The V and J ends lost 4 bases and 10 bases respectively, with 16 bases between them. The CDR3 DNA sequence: TGCAGCGTTGCTTCGGCGCTCCCTTCCTACACCTTC. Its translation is CSVASALPSYTF.

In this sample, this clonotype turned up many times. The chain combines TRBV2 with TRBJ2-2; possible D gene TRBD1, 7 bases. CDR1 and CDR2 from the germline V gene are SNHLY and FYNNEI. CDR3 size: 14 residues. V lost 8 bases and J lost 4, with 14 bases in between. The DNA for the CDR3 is TGTGCCAGCGGAGGGGGCGTTGGCACCGGGGAGCTGTTTTTT. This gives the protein CASGGGVGTGELFF.

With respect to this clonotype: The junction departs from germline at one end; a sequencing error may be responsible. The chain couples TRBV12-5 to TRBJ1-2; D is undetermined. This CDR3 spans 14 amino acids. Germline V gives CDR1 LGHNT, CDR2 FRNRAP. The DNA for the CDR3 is TGTGCTGGTGGTTTGGTACATGGAGTCAATGGCTACACCTTC. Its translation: CAGGLVHGVNGYTF.

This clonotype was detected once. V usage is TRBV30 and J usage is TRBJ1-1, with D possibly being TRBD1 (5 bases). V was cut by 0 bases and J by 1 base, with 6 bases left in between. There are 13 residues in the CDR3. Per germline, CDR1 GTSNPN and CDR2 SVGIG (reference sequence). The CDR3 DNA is TGTGCCTGGAGTGTGACAGCGAACACTGAAGCTTTCTTT. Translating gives CAWSVTANTEAFF.

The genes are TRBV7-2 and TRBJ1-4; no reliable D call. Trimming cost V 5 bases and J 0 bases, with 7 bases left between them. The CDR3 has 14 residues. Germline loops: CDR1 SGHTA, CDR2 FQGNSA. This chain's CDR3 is CASSQTATNEKLFF. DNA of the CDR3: TGTGCCAGCAGCCAGACGGCAACTAATGAAAAACTGTTTTTT.

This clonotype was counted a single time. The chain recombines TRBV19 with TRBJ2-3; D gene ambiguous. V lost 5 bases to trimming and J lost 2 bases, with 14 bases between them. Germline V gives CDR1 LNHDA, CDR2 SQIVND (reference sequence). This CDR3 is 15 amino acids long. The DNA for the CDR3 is TGTGCCAGTAGTCCCTACAAAAGACCCACAGATACGCAGTATTTT. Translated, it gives CASSPYKRPTDTQYF.

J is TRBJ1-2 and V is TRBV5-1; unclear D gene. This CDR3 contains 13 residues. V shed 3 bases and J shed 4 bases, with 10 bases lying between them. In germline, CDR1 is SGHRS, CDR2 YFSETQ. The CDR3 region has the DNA TGCGCCAGCAGCTCGGACGGACGCTATGGCTACACCTTC. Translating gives CASSSDGRYGYTF.

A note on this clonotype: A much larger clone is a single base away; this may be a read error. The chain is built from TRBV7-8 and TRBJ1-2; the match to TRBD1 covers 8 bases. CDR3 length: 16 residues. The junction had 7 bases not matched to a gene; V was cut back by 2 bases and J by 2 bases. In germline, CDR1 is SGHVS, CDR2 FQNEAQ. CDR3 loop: CASSLPGTGENYGYTF. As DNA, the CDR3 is TGTGCCAGCAGCTTACCCGGGACAGGCGAGAACTATGGCTACACCTTC.

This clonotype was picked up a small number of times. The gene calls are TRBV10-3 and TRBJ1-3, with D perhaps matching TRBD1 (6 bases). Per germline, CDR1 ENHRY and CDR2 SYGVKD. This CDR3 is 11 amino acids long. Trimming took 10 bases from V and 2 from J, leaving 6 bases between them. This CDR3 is CATGAGNTIYF. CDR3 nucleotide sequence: TGTGCCACAGGGGCTGGAAACACCATATATTTT.